This TCR beta chain was recorded in a study of tumor and adjacent non-tumor tissue in lung cancer. As for the study in general: The cohort had approximately 12 adenocarcinoma, 2 squamous cell and 1 small cell patients. Aged about 31 to 80 years, patients included roughly eleven men and a handful of women with stage I to III disease. Overall study results and limits: Patients with more diverse tumor TCRs had worse survival. Tumor repertoires had a smaller top 100 clone share than normal lung.

The CDR3 spans 15 residues, counting both ends. Details on this clonotype: Its cognate antigen is unknown. The conserved phenylalanine or tryptophan normally closing the CDR3 is absent here, so this likely arose from a read error. The DNA is left out, because the CDR3 cannot be placed on it with certainty; the CDR3 is given as TCRdb lists it.

The library came from three nested PCR rounds adapted from ARM-PCR protocols. Each CDR3 protein is one row after TCRdb ran MiXCR on the multiplex PCR reads. The top ten hold 15% to 20% of the sample, which has fewer than 55,000 distinct CDR3 sequences, roughly 60% seen once. This sample's RNA came from whole unsorted tissue. This non-tumor lung sample came from over 3 cm beyond the tumor edge. The chain combines TRBV12-3 or TRBV12-4 with TRBJ2-5; the table's D call of TRBD2 was not tested on the DNA. Sequenced material: distant non-tumor lung tissue. The receptor's source is a middle-aged woman with non-small cell lung cancer. CDR3 amino acids: CASRTGTSGAETHYS.